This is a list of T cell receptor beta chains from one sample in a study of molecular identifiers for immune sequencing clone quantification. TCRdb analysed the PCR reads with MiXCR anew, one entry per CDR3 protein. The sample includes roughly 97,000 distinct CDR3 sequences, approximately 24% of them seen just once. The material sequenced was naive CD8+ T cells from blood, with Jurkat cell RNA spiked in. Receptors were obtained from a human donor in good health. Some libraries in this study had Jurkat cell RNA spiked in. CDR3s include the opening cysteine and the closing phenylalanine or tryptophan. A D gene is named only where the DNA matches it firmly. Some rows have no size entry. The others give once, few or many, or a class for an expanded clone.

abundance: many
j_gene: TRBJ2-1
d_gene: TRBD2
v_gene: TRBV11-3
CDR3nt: TGTGCCAGCAGCGAAGGGACTATAAATGAGCAGTTCTTC
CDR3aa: CASSEGTINEQFF

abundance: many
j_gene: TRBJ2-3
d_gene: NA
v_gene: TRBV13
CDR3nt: TGTGCCAGCAGCTTTAGCGCTTCAGATACGCAGTATTTT
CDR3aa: CASSFSASDTQYF

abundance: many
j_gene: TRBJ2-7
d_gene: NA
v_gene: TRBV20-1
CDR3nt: TGCAGTGCTAGAGGCGGGTCCGACTACGAGCAGTACTTC
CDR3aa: CSARGGSDYEQYF

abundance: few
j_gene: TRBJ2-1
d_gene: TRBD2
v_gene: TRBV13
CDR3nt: TGTGCCAGCAGCTTAGCGGCTAGCGGGAGGGTCAATGAGCAGTTCTTC
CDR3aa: CASSLAASGRVNEQFF

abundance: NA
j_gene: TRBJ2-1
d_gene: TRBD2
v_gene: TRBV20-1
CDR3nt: TGCAGTGCTAGAGTGTTATTTAGCGGGGGGACGAACAATGAGCAGTTCTTC
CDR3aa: CSARVLFSGGTNNEQFF

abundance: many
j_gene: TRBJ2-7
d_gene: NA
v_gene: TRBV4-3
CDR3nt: TGCGCCAGCAGCCCGACGACCTACCCTAGCTCCTACGAGCAGTACTTC
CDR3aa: CASSPTTYPSSYEQYF

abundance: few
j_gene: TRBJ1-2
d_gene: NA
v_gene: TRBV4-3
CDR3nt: TGCGCCAGCAGCCAAGATGCACCCTTTAACTATGGCTACACCTTC
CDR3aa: CASSQDAPFNYGYTF

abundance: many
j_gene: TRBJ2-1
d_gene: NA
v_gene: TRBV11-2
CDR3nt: TGTGCCAGCAGCTTATCCCCACAGGGACCCTACAATGAGCAGTTCTTC
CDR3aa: CASSLSPQGPYNEQFF

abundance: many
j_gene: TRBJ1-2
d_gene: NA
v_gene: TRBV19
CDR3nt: TGTGCCAGTAGTAAGCGGAAGGACTATGGCTACACCTTC
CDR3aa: CASSKRKDYGYTF

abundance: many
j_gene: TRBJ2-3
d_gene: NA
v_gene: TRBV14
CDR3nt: TGTGCCAGCAGCCAAGGGGCTGGGGGGCCGGGCACAGATACGCAGTATTTT
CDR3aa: CASSQGAGGPGTDTQYF

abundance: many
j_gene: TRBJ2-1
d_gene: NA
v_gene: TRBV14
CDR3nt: TGTGCCAGCAGCCAAGCGATCCAAACCCGGCTCATTGAGCAGTTCTTC
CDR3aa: CASSQAIQTRLIEQFF